Below, 6 T cell receptor beta chains from the same sample are listed, as sequenced in a study of regulatory T cells in long-lasting Graves disease. Sample time point: persistent/refractory GD, antithyroid drugs over 5 years with positive TRAb. Generation of the TCR library employed RNA extracted from PBMCs. Arm-PCR of CDR3 regions and iRepertoire HTBI primers were used to build TCR beta libraries. TCRdb reanalysed the multiplex PCR reads using MiXCR and keeps one entry per CDR3 protein. The profile shows around 400,000 distinct CDR3 sequences, over 20% of them singletons. Sequenced here: peripheral blood mononuclear cells (PBMCs), sampled when the disease was refractory, from a patient treated with antithyroid drugs. The receptors derive from a female donor with Graves disease.

This clonotype was counted ten times or more. This chain connects TRBV27 to TRBJ1-4; D perhaps matches TRBD1 (5 bases). CDR1 is MNHEY and CDR2 is SMNVEV in the germline V gene (reference sequence). There are 15 residues in the CDR3. V was shortened by 6 bases and J by 6 bases, with 17 bases between the two germline ends. This CDR3 reads CASSPRGGGDEKLFF. The DNA for the CDR3 is TGTGCCAGCAGCCCCCGGGGGGGGGGAGATGAAAAACTGTTTTTT.

This rearrangement joins TRBV27 to TRBJ1-4; 9 bases align to TRBD1. The CDR3 is 14 amino acids. Per the germline V gene, CDR1 is MNHEY and CDR2 is SMNVEV (reference sequence). Germline trimming cut 6 bases from V and 7 bases from J; bases unmatched to any gene: 6. The CDR3, as DNA: TGTGCCAGCAGGCCGGGACAGGGATTTGAAAAACTGTTTTTT. This sequence encodes CASRPGQGFEKLFF. Based on the CDR3 plus reference TRBV27 and TRBJ1-4, the full variable domain is EAQVTQNPRYLITVTGKKLTVTCSQNMNHEYMSWYRQDPGLGLRQIYYSMNVEVTDKGDVPEGYKVSRKEKRNFPLILESPSPNQTSLYFCASRPGQGFEKLFFGSGTQLSVL.

The chain employs TRBV5-4 and TRBJ1-6, with D uncertain. Germline V gene data show CDR1 as SGHNT and CDR2 as YYREEE (reference sequence). The CDR3 totals 13 residues. V was cut by 0 bases and J by 12 bases, with 10 bases left in between. Here the CDR3 reads CASSLEAGGPLHF. The CDR3 bases are TGTGCCAGCAGCTTGGAAGCTGGCGGACCCCTCCACTTT.

The rearrangement uses TRBV5-1 and TRBJ1-1; D gene ambiguous. From germline, CDR1 is SGHRS and CDR2 YFSETQ. Trimming took off 0 bases at V and 4 bases at J, with 7 bases between the two ends. The CDR3 totals 13 residues. The CDR3 DNA is TGCGCCAGCAGCTTGGCCCTTCCCACTGAAGCTTTCTTT. Encoded protein: CASSLALPTEAFF.

This clonotype was counted many times. J is TRBJ2-5 and V is TRBV2; TRBD1 agrees at 12 bases. The ends lost 6 bases at V and 4 bases at J; junction bases unmatched: 6. The CDR3 is made up of 15 amino acids. Germline V gene lookup returns CDR1 SNHLY and CDR2 FYNNEI. The CDR3, as DNA: TGTGCCAGCAGCGGGGGACAGGGGGCTAGAGAGACCCAGTACTTC. This translates into CASSGGQGARETQYF.

This clonotype has a handful of counts. V and J are TRBV7-9 and TRBJ1-6; no clear D. The germline V gene encodes CDR1 SEHNR and CDR2 FQNEAQ (reference sequence). The CDR3 has 14 amino acids. Trimming took 3 bases from V and 6 from J, leaving 9 bases between them. The CDR3 nucleotides read TGTGCCAGCAGCTTCGAGACACGTAATTCACCCCTCCACTTT. It yields the protein CASSFETRNSPLHF.